Here is one T cell receptor (beta chain) with its context. Trimming cost V 5 bases and J 3 bases; bases outside gene matches: 7. The germline V gene has CDR1 SNHLY and CDR2 FYNNEI. This CDR3 contains 16 residues. This record belongs to a study of blood T cell repertoires in COVID-19. TCRdb's copy holds only in-frame clones and misses some; the assay was immunoSEQ multiplex PCR. The sample lists about 290,000 clones; around four fifths were seen once. The sequenced sample consisted of peripheral blood. The receptor was isolated from a woman aged 45-59 years with active or convalescent COVID-19. The chain employs TRBV2 and TRBJ1-6; 7 bases align to TRBD1. The CDR3 bases are TGTGCCAGCAGTCCAGCGGACAGGTTCTATAATTCACCCCTCCACTTT. As protein: CASSPADRFYNSPLHF.